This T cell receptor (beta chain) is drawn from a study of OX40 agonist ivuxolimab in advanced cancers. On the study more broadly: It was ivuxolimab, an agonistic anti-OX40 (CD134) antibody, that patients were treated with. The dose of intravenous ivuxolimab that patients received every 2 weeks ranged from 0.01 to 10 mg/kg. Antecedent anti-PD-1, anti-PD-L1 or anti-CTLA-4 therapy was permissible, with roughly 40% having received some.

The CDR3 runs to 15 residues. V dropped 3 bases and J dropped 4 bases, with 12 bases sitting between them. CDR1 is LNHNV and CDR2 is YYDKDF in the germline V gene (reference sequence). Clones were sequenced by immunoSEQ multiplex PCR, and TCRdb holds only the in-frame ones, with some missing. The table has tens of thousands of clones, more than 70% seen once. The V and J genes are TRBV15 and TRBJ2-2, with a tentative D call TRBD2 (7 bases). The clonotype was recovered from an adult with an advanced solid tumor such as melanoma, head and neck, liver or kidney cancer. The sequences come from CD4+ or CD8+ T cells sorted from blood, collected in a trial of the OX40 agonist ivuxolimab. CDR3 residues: CATSRGGPGTGELFF. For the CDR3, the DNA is TGTGCCACCAGCAGGGGGGGGCCGGGCACCGGGGAGCTGTTTTTT.